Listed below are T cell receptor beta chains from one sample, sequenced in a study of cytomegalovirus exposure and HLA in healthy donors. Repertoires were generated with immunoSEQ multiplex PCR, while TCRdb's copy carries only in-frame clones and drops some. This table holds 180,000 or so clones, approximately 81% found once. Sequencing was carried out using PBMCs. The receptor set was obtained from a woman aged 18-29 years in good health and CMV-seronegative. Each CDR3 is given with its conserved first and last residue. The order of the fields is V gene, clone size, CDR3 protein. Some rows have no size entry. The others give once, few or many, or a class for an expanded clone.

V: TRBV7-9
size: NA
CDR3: CASSLALASPYNEQFF

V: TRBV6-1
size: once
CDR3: CASSEGGQGAYEQYF

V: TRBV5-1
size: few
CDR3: CASSLVTSGTHEQFF

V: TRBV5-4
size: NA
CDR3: CASSLRGGYNEQFF

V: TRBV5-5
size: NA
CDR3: CASTFGGLAVTDTQYF

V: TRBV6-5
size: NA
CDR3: CASSYFPSSSGGTQYF

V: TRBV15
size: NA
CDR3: CATSRAPTGGSQPQHF

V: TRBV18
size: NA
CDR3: CASSSQNEQFF

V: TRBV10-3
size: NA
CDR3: CAISPGTGDYEQYF

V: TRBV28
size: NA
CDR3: CASSLMWRGTDTQYF